The T cell receptor beta chain under discussion was sequenced for a study of cytomegalovirus exposure and HLA in healthy donors. The study's findings and limits: The dataset shows that most TCR sequences were rare, while some public TCRs occurred in many donors.

Concerning this clone: What it binds is not known.

V lost 0 bases, J lost 0 bases, and 7 bases stayed unmatched. Germline V gene lookup returns CDR1 LGHNA and CDR2 YSLEER. The CDR3 covers 17 residues. PCR involved 60 Vbeta and 13 Jbeta primers. TCRdb's table, derived via immunoSEQ multiplex PCR, lists solely in-frame clones and lacks some. The table lists about 180,000 clones, 55% to 75% of them singletons, with 2% to 3% in the top ten. This chain uses TRBV4-3 with TRBJ1-1, with TRBD1 matching 7 bases. The sequence was collected from a human donor in good health. The source material was PBMCs. The CDR3 DNA reads as TGCGCCAGCAGCCAAGATGCCTACAGGGGCATGAACACTGAAGCTTTCTTT. This codes for CASSQDAYRGMNTEAFF.